This TCR beta chain was profiled in a study of shared clonotypes between healthy human individuals. Points from the study as a whole: A handful of donors shared about 5% of their naive CD4 clonotypes. Researchers sampled only blood; tissue repertoires likely differ.

Terminally differentiated effector memory CD45RA+ cells were excluded from the naive CD8 cells, which were CD45RO-negative and positively selected for CCR7. The table came from immunoSEQ multiplex PCR; TCRdb's copy has only in-frame clones and leaves some out. The table has roughly 2,000,000 clones, approximately 92% seen once; the top ten hold about 1.7%. For this clone: Antigen specificity is unknown. The sample holds other DNA sequences that translate to the same CDR3.

The CDR3 loop spans 14 amino acids. Germline CDR1 reads SGDLS; CDR2 reads YYNGEE. The J segment lost 4 bases and the V segment lost 4 bases, leaving 6 bases of the junction unmatched. Sequencing was carried out using naive CD8+ T cells from PBMCs. This clonotype originated in a man between 18 and 29 years old in good health. Some clones in this sample may be carry-over from other donors' samples. The chain has TRBV9 and TRBJ2-7, with 9 bases that match TRBD1. DNA for the CDR3: TGTGCCAGCAGCCCTGGGACAGGGCTATACGAGCAGTACTTC. This encodes CASSPGTGLYEQYF.